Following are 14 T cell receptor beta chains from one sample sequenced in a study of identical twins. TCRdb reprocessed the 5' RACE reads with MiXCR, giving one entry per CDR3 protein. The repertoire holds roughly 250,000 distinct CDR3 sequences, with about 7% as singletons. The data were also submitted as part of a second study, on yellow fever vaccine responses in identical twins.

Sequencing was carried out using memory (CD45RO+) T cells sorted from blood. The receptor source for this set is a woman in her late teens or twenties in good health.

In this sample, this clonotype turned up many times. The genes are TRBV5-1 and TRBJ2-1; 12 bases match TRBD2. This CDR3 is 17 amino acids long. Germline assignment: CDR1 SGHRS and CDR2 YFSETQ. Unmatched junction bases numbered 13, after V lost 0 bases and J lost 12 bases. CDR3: CASSLAASGRESLSQFF. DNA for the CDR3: TGCGCCAGCAGCTTGGCGGCTAGCGGGAGGGAATCCCTCTCGCAGTTCTTC.

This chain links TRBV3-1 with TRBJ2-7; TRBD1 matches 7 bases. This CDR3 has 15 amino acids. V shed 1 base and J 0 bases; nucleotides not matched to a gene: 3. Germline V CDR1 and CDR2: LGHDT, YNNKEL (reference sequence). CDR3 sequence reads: CASSQAQGFSYEQYF. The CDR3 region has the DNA TGTGCCAGCAGCCAAGCACAGGGGTTCTCCTACGAGCAGTACTTC.

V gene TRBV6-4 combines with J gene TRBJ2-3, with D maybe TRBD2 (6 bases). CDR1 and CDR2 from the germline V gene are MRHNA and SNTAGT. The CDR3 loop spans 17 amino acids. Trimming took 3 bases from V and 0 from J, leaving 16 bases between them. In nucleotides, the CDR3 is TGTGCCAGCAGTGAACTCCCGGGGGTGGAGAGCACAGATACGCAGTATTTT. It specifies CASSELPGVESTDTQYF.

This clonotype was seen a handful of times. CDR3 sequence reads: CASSKTGTGEQYV. CDR3 bases: TGTGCCAGCAGTAAAACAGGGACTGGCGAGCAGTACGTC. V and J are TRBV27 and TRBJ2-7, with D perhaps TRBD1 or TRBD2 (6 bases each). Trimming shortened V by 5 bases and J by 6 bases, and 14 bases separated the two germline ends. This CDR3 is 13 amino acids long. The germline gives CDR1 MNHEY, CDR2 SMNVEV (reference sequence).

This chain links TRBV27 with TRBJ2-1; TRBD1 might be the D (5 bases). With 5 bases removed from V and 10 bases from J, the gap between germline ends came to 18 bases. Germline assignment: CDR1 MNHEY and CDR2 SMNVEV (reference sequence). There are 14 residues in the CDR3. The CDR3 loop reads CASSATQVTREQFF. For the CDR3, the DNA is TGTGCCAGCAGTGCCACACAGGTCACCAGGGAGCAGTTCTTC.

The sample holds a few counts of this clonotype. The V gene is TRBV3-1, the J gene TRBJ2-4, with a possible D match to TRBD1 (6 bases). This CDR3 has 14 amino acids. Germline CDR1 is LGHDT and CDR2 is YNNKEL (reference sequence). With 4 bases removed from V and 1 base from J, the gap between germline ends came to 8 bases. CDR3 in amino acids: CASSLQGAKNIQYF. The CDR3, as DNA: TGTGCCAGCAGCCTACAGGGTGCCAAAAACATTCAGTACTTC.

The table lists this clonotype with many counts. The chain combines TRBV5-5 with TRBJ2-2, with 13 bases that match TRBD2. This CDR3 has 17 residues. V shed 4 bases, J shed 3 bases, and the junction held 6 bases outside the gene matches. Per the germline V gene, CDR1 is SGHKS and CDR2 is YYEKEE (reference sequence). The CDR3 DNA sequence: TGTGCCAGCAGCAGCGGACTAGCGGGGGCCTACACCGGGGAGCTGTTTTTT. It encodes CASSSGLAGAYTGELFF.

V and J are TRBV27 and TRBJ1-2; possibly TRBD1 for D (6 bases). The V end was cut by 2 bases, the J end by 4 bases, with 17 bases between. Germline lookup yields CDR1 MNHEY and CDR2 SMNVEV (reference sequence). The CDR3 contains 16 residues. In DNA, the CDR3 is TGTGCCAGCAGTTTAACAGGGCCCCCCACCCGCTATGGCTACACCTTC. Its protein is CASSLTGPPTRYGYTF.

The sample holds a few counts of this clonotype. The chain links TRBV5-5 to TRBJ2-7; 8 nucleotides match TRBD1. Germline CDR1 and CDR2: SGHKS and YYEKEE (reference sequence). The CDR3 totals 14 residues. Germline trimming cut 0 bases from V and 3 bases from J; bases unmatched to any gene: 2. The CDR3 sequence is CASSLGTGRYEQYV. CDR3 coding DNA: TGTGCCAGCAGCTTGGGGACAGGGCGCTACGAGCAGTACGTC.

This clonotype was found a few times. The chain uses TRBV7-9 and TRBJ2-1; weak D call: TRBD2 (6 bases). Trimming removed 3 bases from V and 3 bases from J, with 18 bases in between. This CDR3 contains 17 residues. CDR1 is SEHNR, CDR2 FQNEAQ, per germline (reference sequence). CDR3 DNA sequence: TGTGCCAGCAGCTTTAGCGTGGGGAGCGGGCTCTACAATGAGCAGTTCTTC. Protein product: CASSFSVGSGLYNEQFF.

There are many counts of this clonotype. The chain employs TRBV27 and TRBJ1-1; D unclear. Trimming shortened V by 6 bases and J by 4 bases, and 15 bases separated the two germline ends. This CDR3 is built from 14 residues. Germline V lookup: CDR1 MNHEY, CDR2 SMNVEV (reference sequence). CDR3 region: CASSLRSGGTEAFF. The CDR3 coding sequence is TGTGCCAGCAGCCTGAGATCGGGTGGCACTGAAGCTTTCTTT.

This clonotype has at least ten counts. CDR3 coding DNA: TGTGCCAGCAGATCACTAGCGGGGGGCATCCAAGAGACCCAGTACTTC. Translation: CASRSLAGGIQETQYF. The V gene is TRBV27, the J gene TRBJ2-5; 12 positions match TRBD2. CDR3 length: 16 amino acids. The J segment lost 1 base and the V segment lost 6 bases, leaving 6 bases of the junction unmatched. Germline CDR1 MNHEY, CDR2 SMNVEV (reference sequence).

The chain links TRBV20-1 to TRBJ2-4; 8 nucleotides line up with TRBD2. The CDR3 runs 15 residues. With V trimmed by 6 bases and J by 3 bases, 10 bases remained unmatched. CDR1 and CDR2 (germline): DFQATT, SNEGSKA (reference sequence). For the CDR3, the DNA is TGCAGTGCATATACTAGCGGTTATGGCAAAAACATTCAGTACTTC. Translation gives CSAYTSGYGKNIQYF.

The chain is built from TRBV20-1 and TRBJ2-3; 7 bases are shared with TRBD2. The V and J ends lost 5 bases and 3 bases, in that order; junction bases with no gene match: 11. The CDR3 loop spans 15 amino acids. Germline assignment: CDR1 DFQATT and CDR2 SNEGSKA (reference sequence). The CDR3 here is CSAGAAGVGTDTQYF. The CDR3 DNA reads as TGCAGTGCTGGCGCGGCGGGGGTTGGGACAGATACGCAGTATTTT.